The 26 T cell receptor beta chains below all came from one sample that was sequenced in a study of cytomegalovirus exposure and HLA in healthy donors. The PCR made use of 60 Vbeta and 13 Jbeta primers. Data came from immunoSEQ multiplex PCR; TCRdb stores just in-frame clones and leaves some out. Of 180,000 or so clones listed, about 82% were seen once; the top ten hold about 1.5%. Specimen: PBMCs. All receptors come from a man between 18 and 35 years old in good health and CMV-seronegative.

The V and J genes are TRBV19 and TRBJ1-4, with 7 bases fitting TRBD1. This CDR3 region has 16 residues. Looked up from germline, CDR1 is LNHDA and CDR2 is SQIVND (reference sequence). V lost 7 bases and J lost 1; bases outside the gene matches: 9. The CDR3 region has the DNA TGTGCCAGTATCTCTACATACAGGGGAACTAATGAAAAACTGTTTTTT. It codes for CASISTYRGTNEKLFF.

The rearrangement uses TRBV19 and TRBJ1-1; the D is unclear. The CDR3 totals 14 residues. Germline values: CDR1 LNHDA, CDR2 SQIVND (reference sequence). The V and J ends lost 3 bases and 1 base respectively, with 9 bases between them. The CDR3 nucleotides read TGTGCCAGTAGTATGGGCCAGCAGAACACTGAAGCTTTCTTT. This gives the protein CASSMGQQNTEAFF.

The rearrangement links TRBV6-5 to TRBJ1-1; TRBD1 might be the D (6 bases). This CDR3 is 16 amino acids long. CDR1 and CDR2 (germline): MNHEY, SVGAGI. V lost 2 bases and J lost 3, with 16 bases in between. The CDR3 reads CASSYGGALRDTEAFF. The CDR3 DNA reads as TGTGCCAGCAGTTACGGGGGGGCGCTCAGGGACACTGAAGCTTTCTTT.

The V gene is TRBV29-1, the J gene TRBJ2-1; 8 positions match TRBD2. The CDR3 sequence is 13 residues long. The V segment lost 7 bases and the J segment 6 bases; nucleotides outside the gene matches: 8. Germline V gives CDR1 SQVTM, CDR2 ANQGSEA. The CDR3: CSAERGGPNEQFF. The CDR3 DNA is TGCAGCGCCGAACGCGGGGGGCCCAATGAGCAGTTCTTC.

The chain recombines TRBV6-6 with TRBJ1-6; maybe TRBD1 (6 bases). CDR1 is MNHNY, CDR2 SVGAGI, per germline (reference sequence). The V end lost 4 bases, the J end lost 7 bases, and 14 bases lay between the germline ends. The CDR3 is 15 residues long. CDR3 sequence reads: CASSFPTGTNSPLHF. Here the CDR3 DNA reads TGTGCCAGCAGTTTCCCCACAGGGACAAATTCACCCCTCCACTTT.

This chain links TRBV28 with TRBJ2-5; TRBD2 matches at 8 bases. The CDR3 sequence is 15 residues long. Trimming removed 8 bases from V and 5 bases from J; junction bases left unmatched: 13. Germline V gene data show CDR1 as MDHEN and CDR2 as SYDVKM. CDR3 DNA: TGTGCCAGCTACCAGCGGGGGAGCCCCCGTGAGACCCAGTACTTC. This gives the protein CASYQRGSPRETQYF.

V and J are TRBV5-6 and TRBJ2-7, with 9 bases lining up with TRBD2. Germline lookup yields CDR1 SGHDT and CDR2 YYEEEE. V trimming: 0 bases; J trimming: 0 bases; junction bases outside the gene matches: 7. CDR3 length: 17 amino acids. The CDR3 DNA sequence: TGTGCCAGCAGCTTGGATCTAGCGGGACACCTCTCCTACGAGCAGTACTTC. It encodes CASSLDLAGHLSYEQYF.

The genes are TRBV5-1 and TRBJ1-2; 9 bases are a match to TRBD1. Germline V CDR1 and CDR2: SGHRS, YFSETQ. With V trimmed by 4 bases and J by 4 bases, 5 bases remained unmatched. The CDR3 is made up of 14 amino acids. CDR3 DNA sequence: TGCGCCAGCAGCCTGGGACAGGGTGCCTATGGCTACACCTTC. It yields the protein CASSLGQGAYGYTF.

The chain recombines TRBV25-1 with TRBJ2-7; weak D call: TRBD1 (6 bases). This CDR3 has 11 residues. Trimming took 4 bases from V and 10 from J, leaving 11 bases between them. The germline CDR1 and CDR2 sequences are MGHDK and SYGVNS. The chain's CDR3 is CASSATGSQYF. The CDR3 nucleotides are TGTGCCAGCAGTGCCACAGGGTCACAGTACTTC.

J is TRBJ2-3 and V is TRBV11-2, with 13 bases fitting TRBD2. With V trimmed by 4 bases and J by 6 bases, 7 bases remained unmatched. Germline V lookup: CDR1 SGHAT, CDR2 FQNNGV. This CDR3 is built from 16 residues. The CDR3 coding sequence is TGTGCCAGCAGCTCCGCCGGGACTAGCGGGGACGATACGCAGTATTTT. Translation: CASSSAGTSGDDTQYF.

This chain uses TRBV6-5 with TRBJ2-7; 10 bases match TRBD1. The germline CDR1 and CDR2 sequences are MNHEY and SVGAGI. This CDR3 region has 15 residues. The trim removed 7 bases at V and 2 bases at J, leaving 8 bases unmatched. The CDR3 sequence is CASTAPGTGAYEQYF. The CDR3 DNA reads as TGTGCCAGCACCGCGCCCGGGACAGGGGCCTACGAGCAGTACTTC.

This clone was observed a single time. The V gene is TRBV7-2, the J gene TRBJ1-1; TRBD1 aligns across 8 bases. The CDR3 has 18 amino acids. Germline assignment: CDR1 SGHTA and CDR2 FQGNSA. The ends lost 5 bases at V and 0 bases at J; junction bases unmatched: 14. The CDR3 spells CASSRFRVQGGMNTEAFF. CDR3 nucleotide sequence: TGTGCCAGCAGCCGTTTTAGAGTACAGGGGGGGATGAACACTGAAGCTTTCTTT.

This rearrangement joins TRBV7-9 to TRBJ2-7; TRBD1 agrees at 9 bases. The junction had 7 bases not matched to a gene; V was cut back by 3 bases and J by 4 bases. Germline lookup yields CDR1 SEHNR and CDR2 FQNEAQ (reference sequence). The CDR3 contains 15 residues. The CDR3 nucleotides are TGTGCCAGCAGCTTTCCCGGGACAGGGCGGTACGAGCAGTACTTC. This gives the protein CASSFPGTGRYEQYF.

The V gene is TRBV5-1, the J gene TRBJ1-1, with D perhaps matching TRBD1 (6 bases). Germline V lookup: CDR1 SGHRS, CDR2 YFSETQ. Trimming took 4 bases from V and 4 from J, leaving 20 bases between them. The CDR3 length is 16 residues. The CDR3 here is CASSPPEQGLGTEAFF. DNA for the CDR3: TGCGCCAGCAGCCCCCCGGAACAGGGTTTGGGCACTGAAGCTTTCTTT.

This sequence joins TRBV29-1 and TRBJ2-1; 9 bases are shared with TRBD2. Germline V gives CDR1 SQVTM, CDR2 ANQGSEA. The J segment lost 2 bases and the V segment lost 6 bases, leaving 11 bases of the junction unmatched. This CDR3 has 16 residues. CDR3 nucleotides: TGCAGCGTAATTTACCCCGGCGGGGGGGCCTACAATGAGCAGTTCTTC. Translation gives CSVIYPGGGAYNEQFF.

V is TRBV28 and J is TRBJ1-2; 9 bases map to TRBD1. CDR1 is MDHEN, CDR2 SYDVKM, per germline. There are 19 residues in the CDR3. The J segment lost 1 base and the V segment lost 0 bases, leaving 12 bases of the junction unmatched. CDR3 residues: CASSLWSVQGALLNYGYTF. As DNA, the CDR3 is TGTGCCAGCAGTTTATGGAGTGTACAGGGGGCGCTTCTTAACTATGGCTACACCTTC.

This chain joins TRBV5-3 and TRBJ2-2; TRBD1 might be the D (5 bases). TRBV5-3 is placed among ORFs of uncertain function. The ends were cut back, 2 bases at V and 1 base at J, with 9 bases in the middle. The CDR3 covers 15 residues. The CDR3 sequence: CARSFLGQNTGELFF. CDR3 DNA sequence: TGTGCCAGAAGCTTTCTCGGACAGAACACCGGGGAGCTGTTTTTT.

The CDR3 region is CASIRPGQGGAEAFF. The CDR3 DNA follows: TGTGCCAGCATCCGCCCCGGACAGGGGGGAGCTGAAGCTTTCTTT. This rearrangement joins TRBV28 to TRBJ1-1, with 10 bases fitting TRBD1. The CDR3 covers 15 residues. The trim removed 7 bases at V and 6 bases at J, leaving 11 bases unmatched. From germline, CDR1 is MDHEN and CDR2 SYDVKM. Full variable domain (missing parts from reference TRBV28 and TRBJ1-1): DVKVTQSSRYLVKRTGEKVFLECVQDMDHENMFWYRQDPGLGLRLIYFSYDVKMKEKGDIPEGYSVSREKKERFSLILESASTNQTSMYLCASIRPGQGGAEAFFGQGTRLTVV.

The genes are TRBV5-5 and TRBJ1-1; TRBD1 matches at 8 bases. The CDR3 is 15 residues long. CDR1 is SGHKS and CDR2 is YYEKEE in the germline V gene (reference sequence). The J segment lost 0 bases and the V segment lost 4 bases, leaving 5 bases of the junction unmatched. The CDR3 spells CASSLRTGMNTEAFF. The CDR3, as DNA: TGTGCCAGCAGCCTGCGGACAGGGATGAACACTGAAGCTTTCTTT.

The chain is built from TRBV30 and TRBJ1-4; TRBD1 is a possible D gene (5 bases). The germline V gene encodes CDR1 GTSNPN and CDR2 SVGIG (reference sequence). The CDR3 is 13 amino acids. V dropped 0 bases and J dropped 8 bases, with 10 bases sitting between them. This CDR3 is CAWSVRQSEKLFF. DNA of the CDR3: TGTGCCTGGAGTGTAAGACAGTCGGAAAAACTGTTTTTT.

The rearrangement links TRBV2 to TRBJ2-1; 14 nucleotides agree with TRBD2. Germline values: CDR1 SNHLY, CDR2 FYNNEI. CDR3 length: 18 amino acids. The J segment lost 4 bases and the V segment lost 1 base, leaving 6 bases of the junction unmatched. CDR3 loop: CASSEEGLAGVLYNEQFF. CDR3 nucleotide sequence: TGTGCCAGCAGTGAAGAGGGACTAGCGGGGGTTTTATACAATGAGCAGTTCTTC.

CDR3 sequence reads: CASSWDTNTGELFF. The CDR3 DNA is TGTGCCAGCAGTTGGGACACCAACACCGGGGAGCTGTTTTTT. V is TRBV28 and J is TRBJ2-2, with a tentative D call TRBD1 (6 bases). V lost 4 bases to trimming and J lost 2 bases, with 8 bases between them. Germline lookup yields CDR1 MDHEN and CDR2 SYDVKM. The CDR3 extends over 14 amino acids.

The chain is built from TRBV28 and TRBJ2-5, with D maybe TRBD1 (6 bases). The last part of the DNA fits TRBJ2-7 better; the J call may be wrong. CDR1 is MDHEN, CDR2 SYDVKM, per germline. This CDR3 contains 15 residues. DNA of the CDR3: TGTGCCAGCAGTGAGGTTACAGGGTTCGGCTACGAGCAGTACTTC. Protein sequence: CASSEVTGFGYEQYF.

This clone was counted a few times. This chain joins TRBV6-1 and TRBJ1-1; 7 bases are shared with TRBD1. The CDR3 has 16 amino acids. Germline trimming cut 4 bases from V and 5 bases from J; bases unmatched to any gene: 13. From germline, CDR1 is MNHNS and CDR2 SASEGT. The CDR3: CASSARDSRLGTEAFF. The CDR3 DNA reads TGTGCCAGCAGTGCCCGGGACAGTCGTCTGGGGACTGAAGCTTTCTTT.

This chain links TRBV6-5 with TRBJ1-2, with D unclear. V gave up 0 bases and J gave up 7 bases, with 6 bases separating them. The germline V gene encodes CDR1 MNHEY and CDR2 SVGAGI. The CDR3 consists of 12 residues. CDR3 loop: CASSYSSGGYTF. The CDR3 DNA reads TGTGCCAGCAGTTACTCGTCGGGTGGCTACACCTTC.

The V call is TRBV2, the J call TRBJ2-5; no clear D. CDR3 length: 14 amino acids. Germline-derived CDR1 and CDR2 are SNHLY and FYNNEI. The V and J ends lost 2 bases and 0 bases respectively, with 7 bases between them. The CDR3, as DNA: TGTGCCAGCAGTGAACGCCAGTACCAAGAGACCCAGTACTTC. Residues: CASSERQYQETQYF.